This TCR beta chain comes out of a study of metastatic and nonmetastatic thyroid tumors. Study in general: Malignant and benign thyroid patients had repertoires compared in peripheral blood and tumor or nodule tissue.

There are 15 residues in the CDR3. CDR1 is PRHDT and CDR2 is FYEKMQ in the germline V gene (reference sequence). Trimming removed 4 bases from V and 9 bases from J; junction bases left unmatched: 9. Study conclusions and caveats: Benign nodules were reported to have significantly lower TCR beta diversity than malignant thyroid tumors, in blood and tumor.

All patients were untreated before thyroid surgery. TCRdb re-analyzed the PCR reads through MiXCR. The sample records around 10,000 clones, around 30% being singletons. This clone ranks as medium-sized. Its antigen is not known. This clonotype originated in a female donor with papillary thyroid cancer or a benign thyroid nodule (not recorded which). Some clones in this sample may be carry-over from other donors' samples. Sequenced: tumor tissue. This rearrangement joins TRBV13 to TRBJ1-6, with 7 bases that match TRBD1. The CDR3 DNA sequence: TGTGCCAGCAGCTCCTCAGGGGGGACGGGTTCACCCCTCCACTTT. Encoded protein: CASSSSGGTGSPLHF.